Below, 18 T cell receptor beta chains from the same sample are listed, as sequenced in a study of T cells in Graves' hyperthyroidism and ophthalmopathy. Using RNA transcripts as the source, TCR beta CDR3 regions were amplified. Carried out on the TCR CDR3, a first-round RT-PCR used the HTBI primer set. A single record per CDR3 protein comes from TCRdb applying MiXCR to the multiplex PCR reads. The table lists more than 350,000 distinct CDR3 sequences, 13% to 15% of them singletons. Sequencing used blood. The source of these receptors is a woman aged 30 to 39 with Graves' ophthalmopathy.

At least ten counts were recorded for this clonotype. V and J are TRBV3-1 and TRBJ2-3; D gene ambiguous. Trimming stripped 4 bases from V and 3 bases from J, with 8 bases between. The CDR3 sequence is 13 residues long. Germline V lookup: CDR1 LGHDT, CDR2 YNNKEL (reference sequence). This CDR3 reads CASSPTQTDTQYF. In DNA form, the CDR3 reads TGTGCCAGCAGCCCGACACAAACAGATACGCAGTATTTT.

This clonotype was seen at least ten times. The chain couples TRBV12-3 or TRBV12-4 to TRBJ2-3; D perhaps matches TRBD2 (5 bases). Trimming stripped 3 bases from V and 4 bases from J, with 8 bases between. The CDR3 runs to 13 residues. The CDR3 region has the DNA TGTGCCAGCAGTTTCGAGGGTTCAGATACGCAGTATTTT. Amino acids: CASSFEGSDTQYF.

CDR3 residues: CATSVGNEVLKQETQYF. The CDR3 region has the DNA TGTGCCACCAGTGTTGGTAATGAAGTCCTTAAGCAAGAGACCCAGTACTTC. The V call is TRBV24-1, the J call TRBJ2-5; D is unresolved. The CDR3 spans 17 residues. V was trimmed by 5 bases and J by 2 bases, leaving 20 bases between them. Germline values: CDR1 KGHDR, CDR2 SFDVKD.

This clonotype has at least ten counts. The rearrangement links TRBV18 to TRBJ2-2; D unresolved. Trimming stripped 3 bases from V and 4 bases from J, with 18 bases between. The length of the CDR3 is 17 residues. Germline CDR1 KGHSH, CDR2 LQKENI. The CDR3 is CASSPYAPPTSTGELFF. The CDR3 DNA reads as TGTGCCAGCTCACCCTACGCCCCCCCCACCTCCACCGGGGAGCTGTTTTTT.

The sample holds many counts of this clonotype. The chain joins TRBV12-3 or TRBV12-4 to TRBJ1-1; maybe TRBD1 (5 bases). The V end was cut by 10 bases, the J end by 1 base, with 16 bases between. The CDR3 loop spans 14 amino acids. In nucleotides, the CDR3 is TGTGCCACCACATTGGGGGTTGGGAACACTGAAGCTTTCTTT. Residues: CATTLGVGNTEAFF.

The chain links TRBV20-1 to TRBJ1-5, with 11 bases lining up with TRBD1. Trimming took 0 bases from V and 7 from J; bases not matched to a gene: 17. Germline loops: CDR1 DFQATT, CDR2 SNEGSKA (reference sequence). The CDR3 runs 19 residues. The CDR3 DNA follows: TGCAGTGCTAGAGATCCCGGCTCGGGGGGGGGGACAGGGGGGCAGCCCCAGCATTTT. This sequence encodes CSARDPGSGGGTGGQPQHF.

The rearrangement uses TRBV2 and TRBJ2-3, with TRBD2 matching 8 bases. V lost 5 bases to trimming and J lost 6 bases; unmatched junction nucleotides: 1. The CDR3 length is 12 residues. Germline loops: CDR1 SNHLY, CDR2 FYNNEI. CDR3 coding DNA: TGTGCCAGCAGTCGGGGGGGGGATACGCAGTATTTT. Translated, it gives CASSRGGDTQYF.

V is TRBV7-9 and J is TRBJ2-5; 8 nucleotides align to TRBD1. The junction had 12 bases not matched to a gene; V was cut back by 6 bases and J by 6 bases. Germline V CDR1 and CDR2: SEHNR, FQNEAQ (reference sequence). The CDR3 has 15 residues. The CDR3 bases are TGTGCCAGCAGTTACGGGGCAGGGGGCTTGCAGACCCAGTACTTC. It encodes CASSYGAGGLQTQYF.

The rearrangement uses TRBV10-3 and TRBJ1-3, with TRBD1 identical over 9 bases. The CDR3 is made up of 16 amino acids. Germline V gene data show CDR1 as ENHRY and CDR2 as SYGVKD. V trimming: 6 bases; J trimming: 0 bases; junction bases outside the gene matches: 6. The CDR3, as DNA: TGTGCCATCAGCCAAGACAGGGGGGACTCTGGAAACACCATATATTTT. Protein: CAISQDRGDSGNTIYF.

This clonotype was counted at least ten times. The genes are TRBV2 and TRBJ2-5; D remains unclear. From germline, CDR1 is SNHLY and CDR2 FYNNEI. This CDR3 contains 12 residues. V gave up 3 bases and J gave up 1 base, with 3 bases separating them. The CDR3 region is CASSDVQETQYF. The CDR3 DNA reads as TGTGCCAGCAGTGACGTCCAAGAGACCCAGTACTTC. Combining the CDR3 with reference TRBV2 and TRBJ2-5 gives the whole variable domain EPEVTQTPSHQVTQMGQEVILRCVPISNHLYFYWYRQILGQKVEFLVSFYNNEISEKSEIFDDQFSVERPDGSNFTLKIRSTKLEDSAMYFCASSDVQETQYFGPGTRLLVL.

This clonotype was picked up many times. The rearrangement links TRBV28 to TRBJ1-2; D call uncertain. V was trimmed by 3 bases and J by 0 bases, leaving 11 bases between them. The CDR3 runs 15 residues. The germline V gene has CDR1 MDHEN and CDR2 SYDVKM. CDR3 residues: CASSLAGSSNYGYTF. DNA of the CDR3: TGTGCCAGCAGTTTGGCAGGCTCATCTAACTATGGCTACACCTTC.

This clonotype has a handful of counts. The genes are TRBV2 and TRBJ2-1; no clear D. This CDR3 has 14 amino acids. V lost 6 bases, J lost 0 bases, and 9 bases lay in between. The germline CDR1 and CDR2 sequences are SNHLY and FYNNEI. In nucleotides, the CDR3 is TGTGCCAGCAGATATAGAAGCTCCTACAATGAGCAGTTCTTC. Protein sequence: CASRYRSSYNEQFF. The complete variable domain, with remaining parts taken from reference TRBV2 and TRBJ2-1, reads EPEVTQTPSHQVTQMGQEVILRCVPISNHLYFYWYRQILGQKVEFLVSFYNNEISEKSEIFDDQFSVERPDGSNFTLKIRSTKLEDSAMYFCASRYRSSYNEQFFGPGTRLTVL.

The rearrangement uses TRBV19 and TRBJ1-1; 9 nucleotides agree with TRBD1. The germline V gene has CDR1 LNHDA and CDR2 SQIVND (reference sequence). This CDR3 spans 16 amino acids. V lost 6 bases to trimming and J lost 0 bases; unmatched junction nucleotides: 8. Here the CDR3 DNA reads TGTGCCAGTAGCCTAGGGACAGGGAGGCTGAACACTGAAGCTTTCTTT. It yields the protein CASSLGTGRLNTEAFF.

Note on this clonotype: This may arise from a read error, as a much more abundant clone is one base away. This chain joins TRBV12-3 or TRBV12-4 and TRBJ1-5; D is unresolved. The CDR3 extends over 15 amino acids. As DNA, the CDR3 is TGTGCCGGCAGCCACGGGTCTGGCATAAATCAGCCCCAGCATTTT. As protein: CAGSHGSGINQPQHF.

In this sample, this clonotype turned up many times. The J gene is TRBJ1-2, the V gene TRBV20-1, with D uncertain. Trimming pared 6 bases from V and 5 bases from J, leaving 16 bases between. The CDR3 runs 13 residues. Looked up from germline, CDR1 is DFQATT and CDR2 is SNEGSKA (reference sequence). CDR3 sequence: CSALVPGIYGYTF. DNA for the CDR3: TGCAGTGCGCTGGTGCCAGGAATTTATGGCTACACCTTC.

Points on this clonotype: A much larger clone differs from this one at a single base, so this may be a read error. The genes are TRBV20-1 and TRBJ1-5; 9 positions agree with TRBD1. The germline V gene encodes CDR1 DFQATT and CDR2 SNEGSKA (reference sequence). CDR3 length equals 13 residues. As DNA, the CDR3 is TGCAGTGCTAGGGGACAGGGATTTCAACCCCTGCATTTT. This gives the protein CSARGQGFQPLHF.

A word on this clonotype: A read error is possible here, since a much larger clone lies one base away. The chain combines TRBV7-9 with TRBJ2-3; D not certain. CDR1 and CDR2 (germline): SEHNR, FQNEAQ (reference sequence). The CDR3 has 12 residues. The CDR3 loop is CAGSSLRDTQYF. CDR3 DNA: TGTGCCGGCAGCTCACTTAGAGATACGCAGTATTTT.

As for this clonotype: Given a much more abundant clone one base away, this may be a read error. The CDR3 loop reads CASNLAGQEQYF. CDR3 in DNA: TGTGCCAGCAACTTAGCTGGGCAAGAGCAGTACTTC. J is TRBJ2-7 and V is TRBV11-2; D ambiguous. The CDR3 spans 12 residues. Looked up from germline, CDR1 is SGHAT and CDR2 is FQNNGV.